Reported below is one T cell receptor (beta chain). The antigen this receptor binds is unknown. Nothing much larger sits one base from this clone, and base qualities are not available. The data stem from a study of blood T cell repertoires in COVID-19 (dated by TCRdb to 2020 to 2021). For the wider study: The collaborator samples originated in the United States, Italy and Spain and spanned the acute and convalescent phases of COVID-19. Deeply sampled blood TCRbeta repertoires from subjects exposed to, actively infected with, or recovered from COVID-19 were included in the dataset. The sample metadata nearly always contained a de-identified subject ID, COVID-19 status, age in years and sex. Where available, HLA class I and class II types were taken from metadata supplied by the sample provider and were not determined by assay-based typing. The material from the prospective study consisted of cDNA or gDNA derived from T cells, B-cell-depleted T cells, or PBMCs. The samples were drawn from two sources: the first 160 participants of the ongoing ImmuneRACE study, and 1,000 to 1,500 subjects contributed by 6 global collaborators. The repertoires were released in a freely available public database intended as a resource for research on the immune response to SARS-CoV-2.

From the germline V gene, CDR1 is SGHTA and CDR2 is FQGNSA. Trimming takes 4 bases from V and 7 bases from J, and the germline ends sit 7 bases apart. The CDR3 spans 11 residues, from the cysteine through the phenylalanine. Only the CDR3 part of the read is kept: 33 bases, read in frame from the first base. The immunoSEQ Assay, a bias-controlled multiplex PCR, was used to amplify TCRbeta CDR3 regions from genomic DNA. Regarding the original processing steps: The number of nucleated cells in each sample was estimated from the amplification of reference gene primers within the assay. To quantify the absolute abundance of each unique TCRbeta CDR3 rearrangement, sequence reads were collapsed and filtered. For each sample, productive Simpson clonality was calculated as the square root of Simpson's diversity index over productive rearrangements. The table was pulled from immuneACCESS by TCRdb, which kept in-frame rearrangements only. Such tables lose some clones; where checked, under half of the loss comes from unresolved V genes, and the rest has no known cause. V, J and clone size reflect that table, while D and trimming were determined from the DNA. In this sample the table shows around 230,000 clones, around 78% of which occur a single time. Clones ranked in the top ten supply approximately 2.6% of the sample.

Points the paper makes about the study in general: How much clinical and demographic metadata was included differed by source and by participant, and the metadata was provided uncurated.

The collaborating institutions used their own protocols to collect whole blood in K2EDTA tubes. Collaborator samples were shipped for TCRbeta analysis as frozen whole blood, isolated PBMCs, or DNA extracted from either sample type. The chain uses TRBV7-2 and TRBJ1-1, with the D segment identity uncertain. The material sequenced was peripheral blood. The source is a woman in her seventies with active or convalescent COVID-19. The CDR3 protein: CASSYYGEAFF. The sequenced DNA is TGTGCCAGCAGCTACTACGGTGAAGCTTTCTTT.